This entry lists 12 T cell receptor beta chains sequenced from one sample in a study of T-cell reconstitution after alpha-beta-depleted transplantation in children. Unique molecular identifiers tagged the TCRbeta library. Via MiXCR, TCRdb re-called the PCR reads, giving one row per CDR3 protein. The sample contains approximately 79,000 distinct CDR3 sequences, 15% to 20% of which appear only once. This specimen consisted of PBMCs, mostly from graft donor cells, obtained 360 days after TCRalphabeta/CD19-depleted stem cell transplant. The receptor set was obtained from a male patient between 2 and 10 years old who had a stem cell transplant for acute lymphoblastic leukemia, so the T cells may come from the graft donor.

V usage is TRBV3-1 and J usage is TRBJ1-5; D perhaps matches TRBD1 (5 bases). CDR3 length: 13 amino acids. From germline, CDR1 is LGHDT and CDR2 YNNKEL (reference sequence). V lost 4 bases and J lost 9, with 13 bases in between. CDR3 sequence (DNA): TGTGCCAGCAGCCCGGGGGTATCGAGGCCCCAGCATTTT. Its protein is CASSPGVSRPQHF.

J is TRBJ2-3 and V is TRBV6-1; tentative D call: TRBD2 (6 bases). The V end lost 7 bases, the J end lost 0 bases, and 14 bases lay between the germline ends. In germline, CDR1 is MNHNS, CDR2 SASEGT. The CDR3 sequence is 15 residues long. CDR3 nucleotide sequence: TGTGCCAGCACCCCTGGAGGGCCGAGCACAGATACGCAGTATTTT. This sequence encodes CASTPGGPSTDTQYF.

The chain is built from TRBV5-1 and TRBJ2-2; D is unresolved. Germline CDR1 is SGHRS and CDR2 is YFSETQ. This CDR3 contains 16 residues. V was cut by 9 bases and J by 1 base, with 19 bases left in between. CDR3 in amino acids: CANFSFSGVNTGELFF. The CDR3 DNA reads as TGCGCCAACTTTAGTTTCAGTGGTGTGAACACCGGGGAGCTGTTTTTT.

This clonotype showed up just a few times. The chain is built from TRBV6-5 and TRBJ2-7, with a possible D match to TRBD2 (6 bases). V dropped 4 bases and J dropped 1 base, with 11 bases sitting between them. Germline CDR1 and CDR2: MNHEY and SVGAGI. The CDR3 contains 14 residues. In nucleotides, the CDR3 is TGTGCCAGCAGTTCGCGCGGGATGTCCTACGAGCAGTACTTC. This codes for CASSSRGMSYEQYF.

This clonotype was recorded at least ten times. The chain carries TRBV10-3 and TRBJ2-7; D uncertain. V lost 3 bases and J 0 bases, leaving 9 bases between the germline ends. Germline V gives CDR1 ENHRY, CDR2 SYGVKD. The CDR3 length is 14 residues. The CDR3 DNA sequence: TGTGCCATCAGTGACCCGGGTAACTCCTACGAGCAGTACTTC. Translation gives CAISDPGNSYEQYF.

The CDR3 DNA reads as TGCGCCAGCAGTCCCCGTGGGGCGGGAGAAAACGAGCAGTACTTC. This translates into CASSPRGAGENEQYF. The V call is TRBV10-2, the J call TRBJ2-7; 7 bases match TRBD2. V lost 5 bases and J lost 5; bases outside the gene matches: 12. There are 15 residues in the CDR3. The germline V gene has CDR1 WSHSY and CDR2 SAAADI.

This clonotype was seen more than once but under ten times. The chain is built from TRBV10-3 and TRBJ2-1; D gene ambiguous. Trimming stripped 7 bases from V and 4 bases from J, with 8 bases between. This CDR3 region has 12 residues. Germline values: CDR1 ENHRY, CDR2 SYGVKD. CDR3 sequence (DNA): TGTGCCATCACAGGAAGGTACAATGAGCAGTTCTTC. It is translated as CAITGRYNEQFF.

This clonotype has a handful of counts. The rearrangement joins TRBV4-1 to TRBJ2-5; D not certain. The CDR3 is 15 residues long. Germline-derived CDR1 and CDR2 are MGHRA and YSYEKL. V dropped 3 bases and J dropped 2 bases, with 13 bases sitting between them. The CDR3 DNA reads as TGCGCCAGCAGCCACTCAAGAAATCCGCAAGAGACCCAGTACTTC. It encodes CASSHSRNPQETQYF.

Judged by abundance, this clonotype is medium-sized (0.01 to 0.1%). V and J are TRBV7-9 and TRBJ2-5; maybe TRBD2 (5 bases). Germline V gene data show CDR1 as SEHNR and CDR2 as FQNEAQ (reference sequence). V was clipped by 3 bases and J by 2 bases, with 22 bases between them. The CDR3 spans 18 residues. CDR3 DNA sequence: TGTGCCAGCAGCTTCCTTCGGACTGGGGAATATGGGCAAGAGACCCAGTACTTC. Amino acid sequence: CASSFLRTGEYGQETQYF.

In this sample, this clonotype turned up a few times. This sequence joins TRBV28 and TRBJ2-7, with 8 positions matching TRBD2. CDR3 size: 13 residues. Unmatched junction bases numbered 4, after V lost 6 bases and J lost 3 bases. Germline V gives CDR1 MDHEN, CDR2 SYDVKM. CDR3 sequence (DNA): TGTGCCAGCAGCCCTAGCGGGCGCTACGAGCAGTACTTC. Residues: CASSPSGRYEQYF.

This clonotype was seen ten or more times. CDR3 protein: CASRHGAFFEAFF. In DNA, the CDR3 is TGTGCCAGCAGACACGGGGCATTTTTTGAAGCTTTCTTT. The chain links TRBV2 to TRBJ1-1, with a weak D call TRBD1 (5 bases). Deletions cut 6 bases from V and 7 bases from J, with 15 bases between. This CDR3 spans 13 amino acids. Germline V lookup: CDR1 SNHLY, CDR2 FYNNEI.

This clonotype turned up a few times. V usage is TRBV6-1 and J usage is TRBJ2-2; D is undetermined. The CDR3 is 13 residues long. CDR1 MNHNS and CDR2 SASEGT come from the germline V gene. V lost 6 bases and J lost 0, with 5 bases in between. In nucleotides, the CDR3 is TGTGCCAGCAGAAACACGAACACCGGGGAGCTGTTTTTT. This codes for CASRNTNTGELFF.